Each of the 21 T cell receptor beta chains below was sequenced from the same sample in a study of T cells in Graves' hyperthyroidism and ophthalmopathy. TCR beta CDR3 regions were amplified from RNA transcripts. With the HTBI primer set, the TCR CDR3 went through a first round of RT-PCR. MiXCR was run by TCRdb on the multiplex PCR reads, yielding one entry per CDR3 protein. The data contain under 750,000 distinct CDR3 sequences, about 17% of them singletons. What was sequenced was blood. These receptors were obtained from a woman in her fifties or sixties with Graves' hyperthyroidism that later progressed to Graves' ophthalmopathy.

As to this clonotype: This may stem from a read error, because a much larger clone lies one nucleotide away. This chain connects TRBV20-1 to TRBJ2-7; D not certain. The germline V gene has CDR1 DFQATT and CDR2 SNEGSKA (reference sequence). This CDR3 is built from 14 residues. CDR3 DNA: TGCAGTGCTATTTTAGGCCTGCCAGGACCCGAGCCGTACTTC. This translates into CSAILGLPGPEPYF.

Ten or more counts support this clonotype. The J gene is TRBJ1-1, the V gene TRBV30; no clear D gene. The CDR3 is made up of 12 amino acids. Germline V gene lookup returns CDR1 GTSNPN and CDR2 SVGIG (reference sequence). Trimming took 0 bases from V and 2 from J, leaving 4 bases between them. CDR3 loop: CAWSVINTEAFF. Written as DNA, the CDR3 is TGTGCCTGGAGTGTTATAAACACTGAAGCTTTCTTT.

This clonotype was recorded a few times. The J gene is TRBJ1-6, the V gene TRBV5-6, with a weak D call TRBD1 (5 bases). Germline V gene lookup returns CDR1 SGHDT and CDR2 YYEEEE. V was shortened by 0 bases and J by 11 bases, with 12 bases between the two germline ends. The CDR3 is 14 amino acids. CDR3 region: CASSLAAGHTPLHF. For the CDR3, the DNA is TGTGCCAGCAGCTTGGCGGCAGGGCATACACCCCTCCACTTT. The complete variable domain, with remaining parts taken from reference TRBV5-6 and TRBJ1-6, reads DAGVTQSPTHLIKTRGQQVTLRCSPKSGHDTVSWYQQALGQGPQFIFQYYEEEERQRGNFPDRFSGHQFPNYSSELNVNALLLGDSALYLCASSLAAGHTPLHFGNGTRLTVT.

J is TRBJ1-2 and V is TRBV19; D is unresolved. The CDR3 extends over 14 amino acids. Trimming stripped 1 base from V and 3 bases from J, with 9 bases between. Germline V gives CDR1 LNHDA, CDR2 SQIVND (reference sequence). The CDR3 reads CASSIVDSDYGYTF. CDR3 DNA: TGTGCCAGTAGTATAGTGGACTCGGACTATGGCTACACCTTC.

In this sample, this clonotype turned up a few times. V is TRBV29-1 and J is TRBJ1-1; D may be TRBD1 (5 bases). Germline V gene data show CDR1 as SQVTM and CDR2 as ANQGSEA. The V end was cut by 3 bases, the J end by 6 bases, with 14 bases between. The CDR3 runs to 13 residues. CDR3 sequence reads: CSVDVEGTSEAFF. The CDR3 DNA sequence: TGCAGCGTTGATGTTGAAGGGACTTCTGAAGCTTTCTTT.

The J gene is TRBJ2-3, the V gene TRBV19; D is ambiguous. V dropped 3 bases and J dropped 1 base, with 14 bases sitting between them. The germline V gene has CDR1 LNHDA and CDR2 SQIVND (reference sequence). The CDR3 contains 16 residues. Written as DNA, the CDR3 is TGTGCCAGTAGTATCCTCCCGACGACTGGCACAGATACGCAGTATTTT. Protein: CASSILPTTGTDTQYF.

This clonotype was observed a few times. The gene calls are TRBV20-1 and TRBJ1-5; 10 bases line up with TRBD1. The CDR3 is made up of 18 amino acids. V trimming: 2 bases; J trimming: 0 bases; junction bases outside the gene matches: 10. Germline V lookup: CDR1 DFQATT, CDR2 SNEGSKA (reference sequence). CDR3 sequence: CSARRPGQGFDSNQPQHF. The CDR3 region has the DNA TGCAGTGCTAGAAGACCGGGACAGGGGTTCGATAGCAATCAGCCCCAGCATTTT.

The rearrangement uses TRBV27 and TRBJ1-1, with 8 bases lining up with TRBD1. With V trimmed by 9 bases and J by 3 bases, 9 bases remained unmatched. The CDR3 length is 14 residues. The V gene's germline CDR1 is MNHEY and CDR2 SMNVEV (reference sequence). CDR3 bases: TGTGCCAGTAGAGGACAGGGTTGGGACACTGAAGCTTTCTTT. Its protein product is CASRGQGWDTEAFF.

This clonotype was found many times. This sequence joins TRBV20-1 and TRBJ2-5; D might be TRBD2 (5 bases). V dropped 3 bases and J dropped 8 bases, with 22 bases sitting between them. The CDR3 totals 15 residues. Germline V gene lookup returns CDR1 DFQATT and CDR2 SNEGSKA (reference sequence). The CDR3 protein is CSASPSHHSFQTQYF. As DNA, the CDR3 is TGCAGTGCTAGCCCTAGCCACCACAGCTTTCAAACCCAGTACTTC.

The chain recombines TRBV20-1 with TRBJ2-2, with no clear D. The ends were cut back, 3 bases at V and 4 bases at J, with 12 bases in the middle. The CDR3 contains 14 residues. Per the germline V gene, CDR1 is DFQATT and CDR2 is SNEGSKA (reference sequence). The CDR3 DNA sequence: TGCAGTGCTAGCGACCAGATATCCACCGGGGAGCTGTTTTTT. The encoded protein is CSASDQISTGELFF.

This clonotype was recorded once. In DNA, the CDR3 is TGCAGTGTGTTCACGGACCAAGAGACCCAGTACTTC. Protein sequence: CSVFTDQETQYF. The V gene is TRBV20-1, the J gene TRBJ2-5; D is uncertain. V gave up 7 bases and J gave up 0 bases, with 9 bases separating them. Germline V lookup: CDR1 DFQATT, CDR2 SNEGSKA (reference sequence). CDR3 length: 12 amino acids.

The chain uses TRBV5-1 and TRBJ2-5; the match to TRBD2 covers 8 bases. The CDR3 is 16 amino acids. Germline V gene lookup returns CDR1 SGHRS and CDR2 YFSETQ. The V segment lost 4 bases and the J segment 4 bases; nucleotides outside the gene matches: 12. The CDR3: CASSLSGGGQGETQYF. CDR3 nucleotides: TGCGCCAGCAGCCTCTCGGGAGGGGGTCAGGGAGAGACCCAGTACTTC.

This clonotype was seen only a few times. J is TRBJ1-3 and V is TRBV19; D uncertain. The CDR3 runs to 11 residues. Germline assignment: CDR1 LNHDA and CDR2 SQIVND (reference sequence). V was trimmed by 6 bases and J by 3 bases, leaving 3 bases between them. As DNA, the CDR3 is TGTGCCAGTAGCAATGGAAACACCATATATTTT. Translating it yields CASSNGNTIYF.

This clonotype came up many times. The chain joins TRBV27 to TRBJ1-1, with D possibly being TRBD1 (5 bases). The CDR3 has 20 residues. V was cut by 7 bases and J by 1 base, with 31 bases left in between. Germline V gene sequence: CDR1 MNHEY, CDR2 SMNVEV (reference sequence). CDR3 sequence reads: CASTLGKGRGIPRRNTEAFF. CDR3 DNA: TGTGCCAGCACCCTAGGAAAGGGACGGGGAATTCCCCGGAGGAACACTGAAGCTTTCTTT.

This clonotype was seen a handful of times. The DNA for the CDR3 is TGCGCCAGCAGCTTGGCTGGGACTAGCGACTACAATGAGCAGTTCTTC. The encoded protein is CASSLAGTSDYNEQFF. The chain links TRBV5-1 to TRBJ2-1; TRBD2 matches 10 bases. After removal of 0 bases from V and 3 bases from J, the junction contained 3 bases not matched to a gene. The CDR3 spans 16 residues. CDR1 and CDR2 (germline): SGHRS, YFSETQ. Using reference TRBV5-1 and TRBJ2-1 for the parts outside the CDR3, the full variable domain is KAGVTQTPRYLIKTRGQQVTLSCSPISGHRSVSWYQQTPGQGLQFLFEYFSETQRNKGNFPGRFSGRQFSNSRSEMNVSTLELGDSALYLCASSLAGTSDYNEQFFGPGTRLTVL.

This clonotype was counted at least ten times. The V and J genes are TRBV7-8 and TRBJ1-5, with D tentatively TRBD1 (5 bases). V was pared by 5 bases and J by 2 bases, with 16 bases between. Per germline, CDR1 SGHVS and CDR2 FQNEAQ. This CDR3 contains 16 residues. In DNA form, the CDR3 reads TGTGCCAGCAGCGGGAATTCAGGGCTCGGCAATCAGCCCCAGCATTTT. Protein product: CASSGNSGLGNQPQHF.

At least ten counts were recorded for this clonotype. V usage is TRBV6-1 and J usage is TRBJ2-2, with D maybe TRBD2 (5 bases). Germline V gives CDR1 MNHNS, CDR2 SASEGT. V was cut by 8 bases and J by 5 bases, with 9 bases left in between. CDR3 size: 12 residues. The CDR3 DNA is TGTGCCAGCTCAAGAGGGACCGGGGAGCTGTTTTTT. Translated, it gives CASSRGTGELFF.

This clonotype was picked up a small number of times. The chain carries TRBV12-5 and TRBJ1-3; no firm D call. The germline V gene has CDR1 LGHNT and CDR2 FRNRAP. Trimming left V 2 bases short and J 0 bases short, with 8 bases between. The CDR3 consists of 15 residues. The CDR3 region is CASGLFKSSGNTIYF. DNA of the CDR3: TGTGCTAGTGGTTTGTTTAAGAGCTCTGGAAACACCATATATTTT. Full variable domain (rest looked up from reference TRBV12-5 and TRBJ1-3): DARVTQTPRHKVTEMGQEVTMRCQPILGHNTVFWYRQTMMQGLELLAYFRNRAPLDDSGMPKDRFSAEMPDATLATLKIQPSEPRDSAVYFCASGLFKSSGNTIYFGEGSWLTVV.

Concerning this clonotype: This clone may be a read error of a much larger clone one base away. This chain uses TRBV7-2 with TRBJ2-5; tentatively, D is TRBD1 (7 bases). CDR1 is SGHTA, CDR2 FQGNSA, per germline. This CDR3 region has 15 residues. CDR3 DNA: TGTGCCAGCAACTTAGTCGCGGGGACAGCTGAGACCCAGTACTTC. Translated: CASNLVAGTAETQYF.

This clonotype showed up just a few times. The J gene is TRBJ1-1, the V gene TRBV20-1, with 8 bases fitting TRBD1. The CDR3 sequence is 12 residues long. CDR1 and CDR2 from the germline V gene are DFQATT and SNEGSKA (reference sequence). The CDR3: CSVQGVNAEAFF. CDR3 coding DNA: TGCAGCGTACAGGGGGTTAACGCTGAAGCTTTCTTT.

V usage is TRBV19 and J usage is TRBJ2-3; the match to TRBD2 covers 9 bases. The CDR3 has 15 residues. J lost 5 bases, V lost 5 bases, and 8 bases had no gene match. Germline lookup yields CDR1 LNHDA and CDR2 SQIVND (reference sequence). CDR3 sequence: CASSFGLAGKDTQYF. DNA for the CDR3: TGTGCCAGTAGTTTTGGGCTAGCGGGGAAAGATACGCAGTATTTT.